The 30 T cell receptor beta chains presented below share a single source sample, sequenced in a study of cytomegalovirus exposure and HLA in healthy donors. Use of 60 Vbeta and 13 Jbeta primers characterized the PCR. Measured with immunoSEQ multiplex PCR; TCRdb has only the in-frame clones, and not every one. The sample holds about 130,000 clones, around 77% seen once. Material: PBMCs. The receptors derive from a man aged 25-45 years in good health.

This clone was detected a few times. The genes are TRBV10-3 and TRBJ1-2; 9 bases agree with TRBD1. The J segment lost 1 base and the V segment lost 4 bases, leaving 7 bases of the junction unmatched. This CDR3 is built from 16 residues. CDR1 is ENHRY and CDR2 is SYGVKD in the germline V gene. The DNA for the CDR3 is TGTGCCATCAGTGGACCGGGACAGGGCATTAACTATGGCTACACCTTC. This codes for CAISGPGQGINYGYTF.

The chain employs TRBV7-9 and TRBJ1-2; 10 nucleotides match TRBD1. With V trimmed by 4 bases and J by 3 bases, 2 bases remained unmatched. The CDR3 sequence is 14 residues long. CDR1 is SEHNR and CDR2 is FQNEAQ in the germline V gene (reference sequence). DNA for the CDR3: TGTGCCAGCAGCTCGGACAGGGGGGACTATGGCTACACCTTC. Translating it yields CASSSDRGDYGYTF.

V gene TRBV6-6 combines with J gene TRBJ2-7, with 9 bases matching TRBD1. Germline V gene data show CDR1 as MNHNY and CDR2 as SVGAGI (reference sequence). CDR3 length equals 15 residues. The V segment lost 2 bases and the J segment 5 bases; nucleotides outside the gene matches: 7. Written as DNA, the CDR3 is TGTGCCAGCAGTTACCCTGGGACAGGGAATAACGAGCAGTACTTC. As protein: CASSYPGTGNNEQYF.

The V call is TRBV9, the J call TRBJ2-7; perhaps TRBD1 as D (6 bases). This CDR3 spans 13 amino acids. Trimming pared 0 bases from V and 5 bases from J, leaving 9 bases between. The V gene's germline CDR1 is SGDLS and CDR2 YYNGEE. The CDR3 region is CASSVESGDEQYF. The CDR3 nucleotides read TGTGCCAGCAGCGTAGAATCAGGGGACGAGCAGTACTTC.

The V and J genes are TRBV11-2 and TRBJ2-5; D is possibly TRBD2 (5 bases). Germline V CDR1 and CDR2: SGHAT, FQNNGV. V shed 1 base and J shed 4 bases, with 16 bases lying between them. There are 16 residues in the CDR3. For the CDR3, the DNA is TGTGCCAGCAGCTTAGCGGAGGACCCGATGGGAGAGACCCAGTACTTC. Its translation is CASSLAEDPMGETQYF.

V gene TRBV7-3 combines with J gene TRBJ1-1; possibly TRBD1 for D (6 bases). CDR1 SGHTA and CDR2 FQGTGA come from the germline V gene. Deletions cut 0 bases from V and 0 bases from J, with 8 bases between. The CDR3 has 15 amino acids. CDR3 DNA: TGTGCCAGCAGCTTAACAGGGGGAATGAACACTGAAGCTTTCTTT. Its translation: CASSLTGGMNTEAFF.

There are a few counts of this clone. The CDR3 loop is CASSLGRRDARGYTF. In nucleotides, the CDR3 is TGTGCCAGCAGCTTAGGACGGAGGGACGCGAGGGGCTACACCTTC. The chain couples TRBV11-1 to TRBJ1-2, with TRBD1 as a possible D gene (5 bases). Germline V gives CDR1 SGHAT, CDR2 FQDESV (reference sequence). The V gene lost 1 base and the J gene lost 8 bases, with 17 bases spanning the gap. The CDR3 extends over 15 amino acids.

This clone appeared a few times. The DNA of the CDR3 is TGTGCCAGCAGCGTAGAGAGGGAGACAACGCAGTTTTTT. This codes for CASSVERETTQFF. The rearrangement uses TRBV9 and TRBJ1-4; D remains unclear. Germline V gives CDR1 SGDLS, CDR2 YYNGEE. Trimming pared 0 bases from V and 16 bases from J, leaving 16 bases between. The CDR3 covers 13 residues.

This clone was observed a single time. J is TRBJ1-4 and V is TRBV2; 9 bases map to TRBD1. The CDR3 runs 15 residues. CDR1 and CDR2 (germline): SNHLY, FYNNEI. J was trimmed by 8 bases and V by 5 bases; bases with no gene match: 9. Written as DNA, the CDR3 is TGTGCCAGCAGTCAGCGGGACAGGGCTGGGGAAAAACTGTTTTTT. Translated, it gives CASSQRDRAGEKLFF.

The DNA of the CDR3 is TGTGCCAGCAACCTACAGGGGGCCGGAGATACGCAGTATTTT. This codes for CASNLQGAGDTQYF. The chain joins TRBV9 to TRBJ2-3; 9 positions agree with TRBD1. The junction had 7 bases not matched to a gene; V was cut back by 6 bases and J by 5 bases. Germline CDR1 and CDR2: SGDLS and YYNGEE. This CDR3 spans 14 amino acids.

CDR3 sequence (DNA): TGTGCCAGCAGTTCTCCGAGGGCGAACACTGAAGCTTTCTTT. Its translation: CASSSPRANTEAFF. This chain uses TRBV6-1 with TRBJ1-1, with D uncertain. Trimming took off 5 bases at V and 1 base at J, with 11 bases between the two ends. Germline CDR1 is MNHNS and CDR2 is SASEGT. This CDR3 region has 14 residues.

The genes are TRBV27 and TRBJ2-3, with TRBD2 identical over 8 bases. This CDR3 has 16 amino acids. V dropped 4 bases and J dropped 1; count of bases not matched to a gene: 7. The germline CDR1 and CDR2 sequences are MNHEY and SMNVEV (reference sequence). The CDR3 DNA follows: TGTGCCAGCAGTTCGTTAGCGGGATTGGGCACAGATACGCAGTATTTT. This sequence encodes CASSSLAGLGTDTQYF.

The rearrangement uses TRBV28 and TRBJ1-4; D call uncertain. Trimming removed 5 bases from V and 8 bases from J, with 18 bases in between. The CDR3 totals 15 residues. Germline values: CDR1 MDHEN, CDR2 SYDVKM. The CDR3 DNA reads as TGTGCCAGCAGTCCCCGGGAGGATATTGGCGAAAAACTGTTTTTT. Translation gives CASSPREDIGEKLFF.

Regarding this clone: This CDR3 is also generated by other DNA sequences in the sample. The DNA for the CDR3 is TGTGCCAGCAGTTACAGTACTAGCGGGAGCACAGATACGCAGTATTTT. It translates to CASSYSTSGSTDTQYF. The chain uses TRBV6-5 and TRBJ2-3; TRBD2 matches 9 bases. Germline values: CDR1 MNHEY, CDR2 SVGAGI. Trimming removed 2 bases from V and 0 bases from J; junction bases left unmatched: 3. This CDR3 contains 16 residues.

This chain connects TRBV21-1 to TRBJ2-7; the tabulated D call, TRBD2, remains unverified against the DNA. TRBV21-1 constitutes a pseudogene. The CDR3 consists of 17 residues. CDR3 sequence reads: CASSKGGTSGSGHEQYF. The DNA of the CDR3 is TGTGCCAGCAGCAAAGGAGGGACTAGCGGGAGTGGCCACGAGCAGTACTTC.

This clone was seen just once. The chain recombines TRBV28 with TRBJ2-7; D is perhaps TRBD2 (6 bases). Trimming left V 5 bases short and J 6 bases short, with 17 bases between. The CDR3 covers 14 residues. CDR1 and CDR2 from the germline V gene are MDHEN and SYDVKM. The CDR3 loop is CASSPIRGMLEQYF. In DNA, the CDR3 is TGTGCCAGCAGTCCTATACGCGGGATGCTCGAGCAGTACTTC.

This chain connects TRBV6-5 to TRBJ2-7; D gene uncertain. V was cut by 4 bases and J by 2 bases, with 9 bases left in between. Germline-derived CDR1 and CDR2 are MNHEY and SVGAGI. The CDR3 totals 13 residues. The CDR3 sequence is CASSWASTYEQYF. The CDR3 DNA is TGTGCCAGCAGTTGGGCGTCTACCTACGAGCAGTACTTC.

CDR3 sequence: CASSWSGSSYEQYF. CDR3 nucleotides: TGTGCCAGCAGCTGGAGCGGGAGTTCTTACGAGCAGTACTTC. V is TRBV5-4 and J is TRBJ2-5, with 8 nucleotides matching TRBD2. TRBJ2-7 matches the DNA end more closely, so the J call is doubtful. This CDR3 region has 14 residues. Germline V CDR1 and CDR2: SGHNT, YYREEE (reference sequence).

The chain joins TRBV4-3 to TRBJ2-4, with 13 positions matching TRBD2. There are 17 residues in the CDR3. CDR1 and CDR2 (germline): LGHNA, YSLEER. Unmatched junction bases numbered 4, after V lost 3 bases and J lost 2 bases. CDR3 region: CASSQVGLAGTKNIQYF. CDR3 in DNA: TGCGCCAGCAGCCAGGTGGGACTAGCGGGAACCAAAAACATTCAGTACTTC.

The genes are TRBV30 and TRBJ2-3; 10 bases are shared with TRBD1. Losses at the gene ends were 7 bases for V and 7 bases for J; bases not matched to a gene: 11. The CDR3 is 14 amino acids. Germline values: CDR1 GTSNPN, CDR2 SVGIG (reference sequence). The CDR3 loop reads CAYGGVDRGNTQYF. The DNA of the CDR3 is TGTGCCTACGGCGGTGTGGACAGGGGGAATACGCAGTATTTT. The full variable domain, rest sourced from reference TRBV30 and TRBJ2-3, is SQTIHQWPATLVQPVGSPLSLECTVEGTSNPNLYWYRQAAGRGLQLLFYSVGIGQISSEVPQNLSASRPQDRQFILSSKKLLLSDSGFYLCAYGGVDRGNTQYFGPGTRLTVL.

This clone has a handful of counts. V usage is TRBV15 and J usage is TRBJ1-5; the D is unclear. V was shortened by 6 bases and J by 0 bases, with 12 bases between the two germline ends. Germline V CDR1 and CDR2: LNHNV, YYDKDF (reference sequence). The CDR3 runs 15 residues. CDR3 nucleotides: TGTGCCACCAGTTTTTGTGTATATAGCAATCAGCCCCAGCATTTT. This translates into CATSFCVYSNQPQHF.

The chain recombines TRBV7-3 with TRBJ2-1, with a possible D match to TRBD2 (6 bases). Germline CDR1 reads SGHTA; CDR2 reads FQGTGA. The CDR3 loop spans 15 amino acids. V gave up 6 bases and J gave up 5 bases, with 17 bases separating them. The CDR3 protein is CASRDLSGPNNEQFF. CDR3 DNA sequence: TGTGCCAGCAGGGACCTCAGCGGGCCCAACAATGAGCAGTTCTTC.

The chain uses TRBV7-2 and TRBJ1-6; D may be TRBD1 (5 bases). The CDR3 runs to 14 residues. Trimming stripped 1 base from V and 12 bases from J, with 13 bases between. The V gene's germline CDR1 is SGHTA and CDR2 FQGNSA. The chain's CDR3 is CASSLGGRGGPLHF. The CDR3 nucleotides read TGTGCCAGCAGCTTAGGGGGGAGGGGTGGACCCCTCCACTTT.

The V call is TRBV7-9, the J call TRBJ2-1, with 7 nucleotides matching TRBD1. CDR3 length equals 14 residues. Per germline, CDR1 SEHNR and CDR2 FQNEAQ (reference sequence). V was pared by 3 bases and J by 7 bases, with 6 bases of the junction left unmatched. The CDR3 DNA reads as TGTGCCAGCAGCTTCGACAGGGCCCCGAATGAGCAGTTCTTC. Protein sequence: CASSFDRAPNEQFF.

The chain uses TRBV9 and TRBJ2-3; TRBD2 agrees at 9 bases. From germline, CDR1 is SGDLS and CDR2 YYNGEE. The junction had 12 bases not matched to a gene; V was cut back by 3 bases and J by 1 base. CDR3 size: 18 residues. CDR3 bases: TGTGCCAGCAGCGCAGGGGCTAGCGGGACTGTCGGCACAGATACGCAGTATTTT. Translated, it gives CASSAGASGTVGTDTQYF.

This clone was found a few times. This chain connects TRBV19 to TRBJ2-1; D might be TRBD2 (6 bases). The V end was cut by 5 bases, the J end by 7 bases, with 21 bases between. The CDR3 length is 16 residues. Per germline, CDR1 LNHDA and CDR2 SQIVND (reference sequence). This chain's CDR3 is CASSLSGTGSPNEQFF. The CDR3 nucleotides are TGTGCCAGTAGTTTATCCGGGACTGGGAGCCCGAATGAGCAGTTCTTC.

The J gene is TRBJ2-1, the V gene TRBV18, with TRBD2 matching over 10 bases. The V gene's germline CDR1 is KGHSH and CDR2 LQKENI. The CDR3 has 17 amino acids. After removal of 2 bases from V and 4 bases from J, the junction contained 8 bases not matched to a gene. CDR3 DNA sequence: TGTGCCAGCTCACCATTTGACAGCGGGAGGGGGTACAATGAGCAGTTCTTC. It specifies CASSPFDSGRGYNEQFF.

The V call is TRBV2, the J call TRBJ2-1; TRBD1 matches at 9 bases. Germline V gives CDR1 SNHLY, CDR2 FYNNEI. The CDR3 contains 18 residues. Losses at the gene ends were 4 bases for V and 0 bases for J; bases not matched to a gene: 10. The CDR3 coding sequence is TGTGCCAGCAGTGTGCAACAGGGGGCCATTAGCTCCTACAATGAGCAGTTCTTC. It encodes CASSVQQGAISSYNEQFF.

V and J are TRBV4-1 and TRBJ2-2; 8 bases match TRBD1. V shed 0 bases and J 5 bases; nucleotides not matched to a gene: 5. Germline values: CDR1 MGHRA, CDR2 YSYEKL. The CDR3 spans 16 residues. CDR3 amino acids: CASSQDQGAWTGELFF. CDR3 coding DNA: TGCGCCAGCAGCCAAGACCAGGGGGCTTGGACCGGGGAGCTGTTTTTT.

V and J are TRBV11-2 and TRBJ2-2; the D is unclear. The CDR3 loop spans 15 amino acids. V was trimmed by 1 base and J by 4 bases, leaving 10 bases between them. Germline V CDR1 and CDR2: SGHAT, FQNNGV. CDR3 DNA: TGTGCCAGCAGCTTAGTGCCCAGTATCACCGGGGAGCTGTTTTTT. Protein: CASSLVPSITGELFF.